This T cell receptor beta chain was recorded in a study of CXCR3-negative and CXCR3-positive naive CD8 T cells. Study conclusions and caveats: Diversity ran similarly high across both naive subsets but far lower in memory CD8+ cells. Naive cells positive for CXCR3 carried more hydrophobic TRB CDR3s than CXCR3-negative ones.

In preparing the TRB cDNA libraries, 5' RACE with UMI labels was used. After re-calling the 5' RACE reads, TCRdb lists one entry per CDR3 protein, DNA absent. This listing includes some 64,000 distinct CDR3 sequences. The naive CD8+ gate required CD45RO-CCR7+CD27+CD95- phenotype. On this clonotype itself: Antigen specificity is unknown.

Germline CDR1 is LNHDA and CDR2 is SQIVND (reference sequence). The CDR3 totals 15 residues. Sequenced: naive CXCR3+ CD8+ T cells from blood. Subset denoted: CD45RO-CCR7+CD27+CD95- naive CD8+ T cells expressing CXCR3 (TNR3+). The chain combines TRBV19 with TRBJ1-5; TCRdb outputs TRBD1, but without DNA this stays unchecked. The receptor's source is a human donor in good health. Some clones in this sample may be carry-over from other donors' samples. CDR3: CASSVGQGTNQPQHF. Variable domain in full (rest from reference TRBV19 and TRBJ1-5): DGGITQSPKYLFRKEGQNVTLSCEQNLNHDAMYWYRQDPGQGLRLIYYSQIVNDFQKGDIAEGYSVSREKKESFPLTVTSAQKNPTAFYLCASSVGQGTNQPQHFGDGTRLSIL.